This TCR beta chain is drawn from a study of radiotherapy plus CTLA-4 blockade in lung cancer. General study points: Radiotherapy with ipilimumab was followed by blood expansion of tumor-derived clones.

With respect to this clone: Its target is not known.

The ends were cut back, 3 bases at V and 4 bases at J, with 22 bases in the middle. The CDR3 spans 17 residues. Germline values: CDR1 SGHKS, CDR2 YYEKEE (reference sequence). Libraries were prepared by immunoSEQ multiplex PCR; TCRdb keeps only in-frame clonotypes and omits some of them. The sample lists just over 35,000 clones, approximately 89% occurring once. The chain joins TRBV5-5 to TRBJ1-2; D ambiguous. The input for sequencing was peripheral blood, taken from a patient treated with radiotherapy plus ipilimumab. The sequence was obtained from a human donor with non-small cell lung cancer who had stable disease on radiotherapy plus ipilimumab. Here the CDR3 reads CASSYTYLGEGSYGYTF. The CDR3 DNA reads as TGTGCCAGCAGCTACACCTACCTTGGGGAGGGCAGCTATGGCTACACCTTC.